This TCR beta chain was documented in a study of response to subunit inactivated influenza vaccine. The study's findings and limits: After each seasonal influenza vaccination, few new T cells are recruited, the authors suggested.

Comments on this clonotype: Antigen: not known.

CDR1 LGHNA and CDR2 YSLEER come from the germline V gene. Trimming removed 0 bases from V and 2 bases from J; junction bases left unmatched: 9. This CDR3 is built from 19 residues. One entry per CDR3 protein, called by TCRdb with MiXCR from the RT-PCR reads. The table shows roughly 460,000 distinct CDR3 sequences, with approximately 11% occurring only once. This sequence was found in a man aged 50 to 60 who received an inactivated influenza vaccine. The source material was PBMCs from blood, sampled more than 35 days after vaccination. The rearrangement links TRBV4-3 to TRBJ1-5, with 11 positions matching TRBD1. CDR3 sequence: CASSQDPPDRGQGNQPQHF. Here the CDR3 DNA reads TGCGCCAGCAGCCAAGATCCCCCGGACAGGGGGCAGGGCAATCAGCCCCAGCATTTT.